The present entry profiles one TCR beta chain with its context. One end of the junction fails to match germline, which may point to a read error. This CDR3 region has 14 residues. Germline V gene data show CDR1 as SGHRS and CDR2 as YFSETQ. This specimen comes from a study of control samples from healthy donors and cancer patients. The method was immunoSEQ multiplex PCR; TCRdb's version includes in-frame clones alone and lacks a portion of them. The profile covers around 230,000 clones, with around 94% appearing a single time and about 1.6% taken by the ten largest. Source material: blood. The rearrangement uses TRBV5-1 and TRBJ2-2; a possible D gene is TRBD1 (6 bases). The DNA end lines up better with TRBJ1-1; the J call may be wrong. The sequence was obtained from a man aged 50 to 60 in good health. The CDR3 sequence: CASSLDSGNTEAFF. Written as DNA, the CDR3 is TGCGCCAGCAGTTTGGACAGCGGAAACACTGAAGCTTTCTTT.